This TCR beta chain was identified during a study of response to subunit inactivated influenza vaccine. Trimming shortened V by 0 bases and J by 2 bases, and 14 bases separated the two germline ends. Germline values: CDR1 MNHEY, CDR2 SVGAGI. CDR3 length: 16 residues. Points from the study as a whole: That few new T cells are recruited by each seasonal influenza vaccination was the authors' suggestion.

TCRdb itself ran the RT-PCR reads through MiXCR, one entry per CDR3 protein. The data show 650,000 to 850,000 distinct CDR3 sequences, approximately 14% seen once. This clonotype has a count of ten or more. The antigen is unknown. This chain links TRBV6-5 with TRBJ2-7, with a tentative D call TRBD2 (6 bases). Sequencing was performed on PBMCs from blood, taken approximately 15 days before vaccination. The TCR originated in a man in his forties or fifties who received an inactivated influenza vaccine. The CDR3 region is CASSYSIVRGTYEQYF. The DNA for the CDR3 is TGTGCCAGCAGTTACTCGATAGTGCGGGGCACCTACGAGCAGTACTTC.